One and the same sample provided the 26 T cell receptor beta chains below, sequenced in a study of CD8+ T cells in alopecia areata. Reverse transcription of extracted RNA yielded cDNA, which provided the sequencing template. Profiled with immunoSEQ multiplex PCR; TCRdb holds only in-frame clones, not every one. The data show about 150,000 clones, around 57% seen once. Source material: CD4+ T cells sorted from blood. The source of these receptors is a human donor in good health.

The chain has TRBV4-2 and TRBJ2-5; D possibly corresponds to TRBD2 (6 bases). Between the trimmed V and J ends, which lost 1 base and 5 bases, there was a span of 14 bases. From germline, CDR1 is LGHNA and CDR2 YNFKEQ. The CDR3 totals 15 residues. This chain's CDR3 is CASSQGDRDLETQYF. As DNA, the CDR3 is TGTGCCAGCAGCCAAGGAGACCGGGACTTGGAGACCCAGTACTTC.

This rearrangement joins TRBV7-9 to TRBJ2-5; a weak D match, TRBD1 (6 bases). Germline CDR1 and CDR2: SEHNR and FQNEAQ (reference sequence). The length of the CDR3 is 17 residues. The germline V and J ends were trimmed by 3 bases and 0 bases, with 17 bases remaining between them. CDR3 loop: CASSFPYGQRYQETQYF. The CDR3 region has the DNA TGTGCCAGCAGCTTCCCCTACGGACAGCGGTACCAAGAGACCCAGTACTTC.

This chain links TRBV29-1 with TRBJ2-7; 8 bases map to TRBD2. The V gene's germline CDR1 is SQVTM and CDR2 ANQGSEA. The CDR3 consists of 14 residues. V gave up 6 bases and J gave up 2 bases; unmatched junction bases: 9. Here the CDR3 reads CSVRGGSPPYEQYF. In DNA form, the CDR3 reads TGCAGCGTCCGGGGGGGGAGTCCTCCCTACGAGCAGTACTTC.

The sample holds one count of this clone. J is TRBJ2-2 and V is TRBV5-1; TRBD1 matches 8 bases. Trimming removed 4 bases from V and 6 bases from J; junction bases left unmatched: 11. Germline CDR1 reads SGHRS; CDR2 reads YFSETQ. This CDR3 is 16 amino acids long. The CDR3, as DNA: TGCGCCAGCAGCGGGGAGACAGGGGTGAGAGCCGGGGAGCTGTTTTTT. As protein: CASSGETGVRAGELFF.

The V gene is TRBV28, the J gene TRBJ2-7, with unresolved D. V was trimmed by 2 bases and J by 0 bases, leaving 5 bases between them. Germline V gene lookup returns CDR1 MDHEN and CDR2 SYDVKM. CDR3 length: 13 amino acids. This CDR3 reads CASSLLSSYEQYF. The CDR3 DNA is TGTGCCAGCAGTTTACTTAGCTCCTACGAGCAGTACTTC.

This clone has more than one count but fewer than ten. The chain carries TRBV5-6 and TRBJ1-1; 7 positions agree with TRBD1. The CDR3 spans 15 residues. CDR1 and CDR2 (germline): SGHDT, YYEEEE. V lost 1 base, J lost 5 bases, and 8 bases stayed unmatched. The CDR3 reads CASSLMTGLRTEAFF. In DNA, the CDR3 is TGTGCCAGCAGCTTGATGACAGGGCTCAGAACTGAAGCTTTCTTT.

This clone occurred once. V usage is TRBV27 and J usage is TRBJ2-7; 9 bases line up with TRBD2. The CDR3 spans 13 residues. Germline V lookup: CDR1 MNHEY, CDR2 SMNVEV (reference sequence). The ends lost 6 bases at V and 1 base at J; junction bases unmatched: 1. Here the CDR3 DNA reads TGTGCCAGCAGAGCGGGAGGTTCCTACGAGCAGTACTTC. Residues: CASRAGGSYEQYF.

This rearrangement joins TRBV7-2 to TRBJ2-3; unclear D gene. Trimming removed 2 bases from V and 4 bases from J, with 7 bases in between. From germline, CDR1 is SGHTA and CDR2 FQGNSA. The CDR3 loop spans 13 amino acids. CDR3 amino acids: CASSLKAADTQYF. The CDR3 nucleotides read TGTGCCAGCAGCTTAAAGGCGGCAGATACGCAGTATTTT.

This clone appeared a single time. The gene calls are TRBV9 and TRBJ2-2; D may be TRBD1 (6 bases). The CDR3 runs 16 residues. Trimming took off 4 bases at V and 4 bases at J, with 17 bases between the two ends. Per the germline V gene, CDR1 is SGDLS and CDR2 is YYNGEE. CDR3 residues: CASSFRPGTTTGELFF. CDR3 nucleotide sequence: TGTGCCAGCAGCTTCCGGCCCGGGACAACCACCGGGGAGCTGTTTTTT.

The chain combines TRBV20-1 with TRBJ2-7; the D is unclear. This CDR3 region has 11 residues. V shed 5 bases and J shed 2 bases, with 7 bases lying between them. Germline assignment: CDR1 DFQATT and CDR2 SNEGSKA (reference sequence). CDR3 coding DNA: TGCAGTGCTCGGGCAGCCTACGAGCAGTACTTC. Amino acids: CSARAAYEQYF.

This clone has a handful of counts. This chain uses TRBV11-2 with TRBJ1-3, with 7 bases that match TRBD1. J was trimmed by 0 bases and V by 6 bases; bases with no gene match: 8. The germline V gene has CDR1 SGHAT and CDR2 FQNNGV. This CDR3 has 16 amino acids. The CDR3 DNA is TGTGCCAGCAGACCGTTAACAGGGGCCTCTGGAAACACCATATATTTT. Amino acids: CASRPLTGASGNTIYF.

The genes are TRBV29-1 and TRBJ2-2; D gene unclear. The V end was cut by 5 bases, the J end by 7 bases, with 11 bases between. The CDR3 extends over 12 amino acids. CDR1 SQVTM and CDR2 ANQGSEA come from the germline V gene. CDR3 region: CSVKLVSGELFF. Here the CDR3 DNA reads TGCAGCGTTAAACTGGTCAGCGGGGAGCTGTTTTTT.

This clone was counted a few times. The genes are TRBV7-9 and TRBJ2-5, with TRBD1 as a possible D gene (6 bases). The CDR3 is 14 amino acids. Deletions cut 4 bases from V and 5 bases from J, with 14 bases between. Germline V gene sequence: CDR1 SEHNR, CDR2 FQNEAQ (reference sequence). The chain's CDR3 is CASSSQTGTETQYF. The CDR3 bases are TGTGCCAGCAGCTCGCAGACAGGCACGGAGACCCAGTACTTC.

The V call is TRBV30, the J call TRBJ2-7, with TRBD1 matching 9 bases. The V and J ends lost 3 bases and 7 bases, in that order; junction bases with no gene match: 7. The CDR3 has 13 amino acids. From germline, CDR1 is GTSNPN and CDR2 SVGIG (reference sequence). The CDR3 loop reads CAWRTGGPGEQYF. The CDR3, as DNA: TGTGCCTGGAGGACAGGGGGACCGGGAGAGCAGTACTTC.

A few counts support this clone. V and J are TRBV29-1 and TRBJ1-1, with a possible D match to TRBD1 (6 bases). V shed 6 bases and J shed 4 bases, with 12 bases lying between them. Looked up from germline, CDR1 is SQVTM and CDR2 is ANQGSEA. The CDR3 is 12 amino acids. The CDR3 DNA reads TGCAGCGTCAGGGGTACCGGCACTGAAGCTTTCTTT. Its protein product is CSVRGTGTEAFF.

This CDR3 reads CASSLAGAAGEAFF. DNA for the CDR3: TGTGCCAGCAGCTTAGCGGGGGCCGCTGGGGAAGCTTTCTTT. The chain carries TRBV7-8 and TRBJ1-1; D may be TRBD1 (6 bases). The germline V gene encodes CDR1 SGHVS and CDR2 FQNEAQ. Trimming took 0 bases from V and 8 from J, leaving 13 bases between them. The CDR3 has 14 amino acids.

The rearrangement links TRBV7-9 to TRBJ1-3; the match to TRBD1 covers 8 bases. Germline V lookup: CDR1 SEHNR, CDR2 FQNEAQ (reference sequence). V gave up 5 bases and J gave up 0 bases; unmatched junction bases: 6. The CDR3 is 16 residues long. The CDR3 sequence: CASSRGQAGSGNTIYF. The CDR3 region has the DNA TGTGCCAGCAGCAGGGGACAGGCCGGCTCTGGAAACACCATATATTTT.

This clone was counted a few times. V gene TRBV4-1 combines with J gene TRBJ2-2; 10 bases map to TRBD2. Looked up from germline, CDR1 is MGHRA and CDR2 is YSYEKL. The length of the CDR3 is 16 residues. V dropped 1 base and J dropped 5; count of bases not matched to a gene: 4. CDR3 in DNA: TGCGCCAGCAGCCAAGGCCTAGCGGGAGTTACCGGGGAGCTGTTTTTT. Its protein is CASSQGLAGVTGELFF.

The genes are TRBV29-1 and TRBJ2-7, with 9 bases matching TRBD1. The CDR3 runs 13 residues. CDR1 is SQVTM and CDR2 is ANQGSEA in the germline V gene. V gave up 5 bases and J gave up 7 bases; unmatched junction bases: 9. The CDR3 DNA reads TGCAGCGTTTCCCGGGACAGGGCGCAAGAGCAGTACTTC. Translated, it gives CSVSRDRAQEQYF.

This rearrangement joins TRBV5-1 to TRBJ2-6; 7 bases agree with TRBD1. V lost 2 bases to trimming and J lost 0 bases; unmatched junction nucleotides: 8. Germline V lookup: CDR1 SGHRS, CDR2 YFSETQ. The CDR3 totals 18 residues. CDR3 coding DNA: TGCGCCAGCAGCTTAGGGGGCTCCCTCTCCTCTGGGGCCAACGTCCTGACTTTC. Translated: CASSLGGSLSSGANVLTF.

This clone was observed a few times. V and J are TRBV11-2 and TRBJ1-1, with D possibly matching TRBD1 (6 bases). Between the trimmed V and J ends, which lost 4 bases and 4 bases, there was a span of 13 bases. The CDR3 covers 14 residues. Germline-derived CDR1 and CDR2 are SGHAT and FQNNGV. CDR3 coding DNA: TGTGCCAGCAGCTCCCTGACAGGCCGCACTGAAGCTTTCTTT. Protein sequence: CASSSLTGRTEAFF.

This chain joins TRBV29-1 and TRBJ2-1, with D possibly TRBD2 on 6 matching bases. Trimming cost V 8 bases and J 10 bases, with 15 bases left between them. This CDR3 has 11 residues. Germline CDR1 SQVTM, CDR2 ANQGSEA. The CDR3 DNA reads as TGCAGCCCGCTGGAGGCGGGAGAGCAGTTCTTC. Translating gives CSPLEAGEQFF.

The DNA of the CDR3 is TGCGCCAGCAGTCCGTGGGGACAGCACCACGAGCAGTACTTC. It is translated as CASSPWGQHHEQYF. The chain recombines TRBV23-1 with TRBJ2-5, with TRBD1 identical over 7 bases. The J call may be faulty, since TRBJ2-7 better matches the DNA end. TRBV23-1 is noted as an ORF with a role that remains uncertain. The CDR3 sequence is 14 residues long.

This chain joins TRBV5-4 and TRBJ1-2; D gene ambiguous. The CDR3 extends over 12 amino acids. Between the trimmed V and J ends, which lost 5 bases and 1 base, there was a span of 6 bases. CDR1 and CDR2 from the germline V gene are SGHNT and YYREEE (reference sequence). The CDR3 region has the DNA TGTGCCAGCAGGACTGGTAACTATGGCTACACCTTC. Translation gives CASRTGNYGYTF.

This clone showed up just a few times. The V call is TRBV29-1, the J call TRBJ1-5; D is perhaps TRBD1 (6 bases). Germline V CDR1 and CDR2: SQVTM, ANQGSEA. V shed 7 bases and J shed 3 bases, with 13 bases lying between them. This CDR3 has 13 residues. The CDR3 is CSGSTGPNQPQHF. The CDR3 DNA follows: TGCAGCGGATCGACAGGACCCAATCAGCCCCAGCATTTT.

CDR3 loop: CASNLAGGYNEQFF. In nucleotides, the CDR3 is TGTGCCAGCAACCTAGCGGGGGGCTACAATGAGCAGTTCTTC. The V gene is TRBV27, the J gene TRBJ2-1, with TRBD2 matching 11 bases. This CDR3 is built from 14 residues. Per the germline V gene, CDR1 is MNHEY and CDR2 is SMNVEV (reference sequence). Germline trimming cut 7 bases from V and 3 bases from J; bases unmatched to any gene: 2.